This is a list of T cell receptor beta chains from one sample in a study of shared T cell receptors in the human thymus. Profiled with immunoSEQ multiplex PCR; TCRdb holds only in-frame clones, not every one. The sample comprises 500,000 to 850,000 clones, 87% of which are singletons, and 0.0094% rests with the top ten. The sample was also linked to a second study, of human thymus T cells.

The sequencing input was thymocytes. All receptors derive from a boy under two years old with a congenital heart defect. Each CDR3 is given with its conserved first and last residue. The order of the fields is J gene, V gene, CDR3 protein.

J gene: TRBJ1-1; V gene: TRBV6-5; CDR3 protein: CASSYSRLNTEAFF
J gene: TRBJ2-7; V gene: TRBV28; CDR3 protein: CASSYPRGCSSYEQYF
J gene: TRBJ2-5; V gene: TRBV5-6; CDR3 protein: CASTPGLQETQYF
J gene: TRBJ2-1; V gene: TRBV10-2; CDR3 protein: CASSQRDSRWDEQFF
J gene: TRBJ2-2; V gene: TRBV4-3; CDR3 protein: CASSQESLYTGELFF
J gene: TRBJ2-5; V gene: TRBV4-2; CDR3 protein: CASSQHRVGETQYF
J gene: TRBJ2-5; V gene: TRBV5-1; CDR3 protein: CASSFSRETQYF
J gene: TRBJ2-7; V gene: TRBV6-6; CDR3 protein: CASRGRGSYEQYF
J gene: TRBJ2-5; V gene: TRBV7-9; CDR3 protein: CASSLSPGLYGAGTQYF
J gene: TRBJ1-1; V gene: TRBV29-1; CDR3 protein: CSVGGQIAEAFF
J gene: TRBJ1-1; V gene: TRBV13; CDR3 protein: CASIPRRISGSTEAFF
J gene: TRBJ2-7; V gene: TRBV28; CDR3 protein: CASSLPGLAGDLYEQYF
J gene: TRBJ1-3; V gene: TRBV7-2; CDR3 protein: CASSHKPRQGRYSGNTIYF
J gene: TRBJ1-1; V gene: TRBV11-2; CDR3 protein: CASSLAGWATDTEAFF
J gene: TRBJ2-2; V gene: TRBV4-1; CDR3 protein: CASSQEEPGAPGELFF
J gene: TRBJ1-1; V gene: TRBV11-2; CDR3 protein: CASSLPKQVTNTEAFF
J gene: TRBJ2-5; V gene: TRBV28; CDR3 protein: CASSPPLTQETQYF
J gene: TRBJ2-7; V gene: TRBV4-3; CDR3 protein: CASSQDKTSGASPYEQYF
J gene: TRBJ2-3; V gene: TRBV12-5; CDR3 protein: CASGTPGGCTDTQYF
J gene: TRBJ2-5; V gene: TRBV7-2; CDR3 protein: CASSFDTVQETQYF
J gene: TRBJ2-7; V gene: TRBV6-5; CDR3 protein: CASSRHAEAYEQYF
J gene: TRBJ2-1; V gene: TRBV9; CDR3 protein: CASSPPSGYNEQFF
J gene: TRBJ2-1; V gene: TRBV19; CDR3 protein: CASMDYGPDNEQFF
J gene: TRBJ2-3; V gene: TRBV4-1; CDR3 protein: CASSQDGPVDREDPSTDTQYF
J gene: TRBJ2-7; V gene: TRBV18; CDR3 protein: CASSPLVGGPTYEQYF
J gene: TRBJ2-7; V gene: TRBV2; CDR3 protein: CASSVGTGNYEQYF
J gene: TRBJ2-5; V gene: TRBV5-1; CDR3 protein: CASSLTGAGGETQYF
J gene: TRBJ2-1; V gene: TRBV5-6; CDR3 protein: CASSLDGEILYNEQFF
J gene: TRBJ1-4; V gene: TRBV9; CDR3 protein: CASSVLQDEYEKLFF
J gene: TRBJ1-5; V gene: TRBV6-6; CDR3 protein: CASSSGTGPSNQPQHF
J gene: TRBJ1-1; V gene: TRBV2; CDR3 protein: CARVGRGKETEAFF
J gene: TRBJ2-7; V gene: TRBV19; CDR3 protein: CASSTRQGRLAGEGRYEQYF
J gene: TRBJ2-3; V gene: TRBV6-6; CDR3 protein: CASSLAGSTDTQYF
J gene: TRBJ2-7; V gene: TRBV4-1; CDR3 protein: CASSQETSVLSSYEQYF
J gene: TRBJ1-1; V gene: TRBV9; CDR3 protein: CASSGGVGTEAFF
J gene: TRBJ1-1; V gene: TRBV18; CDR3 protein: CASSPKGDGTEAFF
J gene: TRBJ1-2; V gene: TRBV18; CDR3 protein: CASSPSEGPAYGYTF
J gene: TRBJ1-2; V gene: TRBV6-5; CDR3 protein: CASSYLEQGVDYGYTF
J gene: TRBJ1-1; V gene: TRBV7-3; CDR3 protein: CASSHPGQNTEAFF
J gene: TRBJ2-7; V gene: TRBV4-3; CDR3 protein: CASSQALASYEQYF
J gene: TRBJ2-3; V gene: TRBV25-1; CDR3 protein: CASTPSCGGTDTQYF
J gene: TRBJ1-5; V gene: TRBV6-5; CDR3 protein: CASSRQGADQPQHF
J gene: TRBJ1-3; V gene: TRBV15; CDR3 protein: CATSTYRGPSSGNTIYF
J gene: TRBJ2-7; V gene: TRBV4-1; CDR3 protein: CASSQALPRQGLSYEQYF
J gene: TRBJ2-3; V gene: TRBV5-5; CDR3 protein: CASSPRPSGTSAAITDTQYF
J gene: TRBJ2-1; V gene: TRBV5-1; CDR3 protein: CASSFGRVGSYNEQFF
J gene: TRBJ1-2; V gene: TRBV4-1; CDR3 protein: CASSLRDREEDGYTF
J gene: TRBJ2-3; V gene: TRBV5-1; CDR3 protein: CASSSRRTSGSSDTQYF
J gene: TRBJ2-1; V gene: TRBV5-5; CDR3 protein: CASSLDLSGNNEQFF
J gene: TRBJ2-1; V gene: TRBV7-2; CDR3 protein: CASSPAGGPYNEQFF